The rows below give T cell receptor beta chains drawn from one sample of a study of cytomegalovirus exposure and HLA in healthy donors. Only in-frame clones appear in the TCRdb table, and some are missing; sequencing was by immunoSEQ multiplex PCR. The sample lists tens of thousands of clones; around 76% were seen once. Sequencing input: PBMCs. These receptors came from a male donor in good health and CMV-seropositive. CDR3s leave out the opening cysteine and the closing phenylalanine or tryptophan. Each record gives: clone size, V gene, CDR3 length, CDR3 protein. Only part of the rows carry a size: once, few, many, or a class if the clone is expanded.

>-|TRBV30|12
AWKGVQRKETQY
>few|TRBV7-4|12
ASSTWDSSDTQY
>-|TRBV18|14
ASSPFRDRPSYEQY
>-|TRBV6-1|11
ASSETRGQEAF
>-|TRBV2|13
ASRSSGNYGNEQF
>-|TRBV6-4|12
ASSVIQGTRGYT
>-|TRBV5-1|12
ASSFGQGYEKLF
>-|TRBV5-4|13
ASSLRLAEHNEQF
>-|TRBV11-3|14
ASSRGTGGMNTEAF
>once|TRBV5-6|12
ASSLGAMNTEAF
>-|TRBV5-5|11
AHVAGKGNTIY
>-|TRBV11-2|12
ASKLAGEVDIQY
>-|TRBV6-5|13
ASSYSTVLNYGYT
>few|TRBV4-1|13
ASSQEQGALYEQY
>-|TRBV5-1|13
ASSLATGDQDTQY
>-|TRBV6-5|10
ASSYPGQPQH
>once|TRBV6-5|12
ASSYGLTTDTQY
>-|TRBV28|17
ASSPHQGTSGRTYNEQF
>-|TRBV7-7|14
ASSSGGSVGQETQY
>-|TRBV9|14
ASSSERGASYNEQF
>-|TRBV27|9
ASSASGPQY
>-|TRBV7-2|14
ASSWGGARGIQPQH
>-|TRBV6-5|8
ASGLDEQY
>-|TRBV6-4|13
ASSAGDPSTDTQY
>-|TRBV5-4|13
ASSVKSGIYNEQF
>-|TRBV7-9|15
ASSQGPTGTVNYEQY
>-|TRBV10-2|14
ASSGGTGLGANVLT
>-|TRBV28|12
ASSRDYKSQPQH
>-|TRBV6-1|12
ASNRPGGNSPLH
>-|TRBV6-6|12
ASRETGFLTEAF
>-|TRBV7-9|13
ASSPSPSRQGAQY
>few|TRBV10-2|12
ASRDRGMNTEAF
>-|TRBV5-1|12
ASSFSLAKNIQY
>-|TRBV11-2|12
ASSPSGGQFGYT
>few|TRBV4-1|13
ASSLWGQGTSPLH
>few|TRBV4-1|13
ASSQRTGQVNEQF
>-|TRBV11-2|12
ASSRGQGAGGYT
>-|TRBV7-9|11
ASTRSGEYEQF
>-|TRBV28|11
ASSPDMGRKLF
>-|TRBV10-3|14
AISELRQDNSYEQY
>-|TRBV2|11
ASSGAGSYEQY
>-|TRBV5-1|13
ASSFRDSHTDTQY
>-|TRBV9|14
ASSGLGTSGRDTQY
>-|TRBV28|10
ASSLGTAAQY
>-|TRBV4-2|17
ASSQVLTMGRGQTGELF
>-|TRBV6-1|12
ASSHGEGTDTQY
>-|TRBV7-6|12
ASSPPLGFGELF
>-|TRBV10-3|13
AISGKQGPREKLF
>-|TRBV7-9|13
ASSPFGGAGDTQY
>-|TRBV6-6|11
ASSYSRTGGYT
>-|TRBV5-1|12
ASSPAGGQETQY
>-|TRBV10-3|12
AISESVTGCEQY
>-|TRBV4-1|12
ASSTSGSGGELF
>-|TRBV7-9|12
ASSLGGQEGLLF
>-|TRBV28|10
ASSSSNYGYT
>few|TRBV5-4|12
ASSLQGANEKLF
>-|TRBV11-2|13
ASSSPDRFNEKLF